This T cell receptor (beta chain) was observed in a study of shared clonotypes between healthy human individuals. Data came from immunoSEQ multiplex PCR; TCRdb stores just in-frame clones and leaves some out. The sample yields about 690,000 clones, about 90% seen once. On this clone itself: As yet, its antigen is unknown.

Germline V CDR1 and CDR2: SEHNR, FQNEAQ (reference sequence). The CDR3 covers 15 residues. V dropped 5 bases and J dropped 0 bases, with 12 bases sitting between them. Study results and limitations: A generally larger estimated richness was seen in naive subsets than in memory subsets. Of the naive CD4 clonotypes, approximately 5% were shared across a handful of donors.

This receptor was taken from a man in his late teens or twenties in good health. Some clones in this sample may be carry-over from other donors' samples. Sequences were obtained from memory CD8+ T cells from PBMCs. The subset here: CD45RO+ cells pooled with CCR7-negative TemRA cells. V is TRBV7-9 and J is TRBJ2-3; D is ambiguous. The CDR3 DNA is TGTGCCAGCAGCGCCCTCAGAGCTAGCACAGATACGCAGTATTTT. This gives the protein CASSALRASTDTQYF.